Listed below are T cell receptor beta chains from one sample, sequenced in a study of identifying expanded T cells in peripheral blood. TCRdb's copy holds only in-frame clones and misses some; the assay was immunoSEQ multiplex PCR. The profile shows over 100,000 clones, around 90% of them singletons. Sequencing input: blood. Receptors originate from a person aged 18-70 years in good health. The CDR3 runs from the conserved cysteine through the conserved F or W. Each record gives: D gene, V gene, J gene, clone size, CDR3 length, CDR3 protein, CDR3 DNA. D genes are given only for firm matches. Rows may omit the clone size; those that give it use once, few, many or a size class.

D: TRBD1; V: TRBV30; J: TRBJ1-2; size: .; length: 15; CDR3: CAWYQLTGGNYGYTF; DNA: TGTGCCTGGTACCAATTGACAGGGGGCAACTATGGCTACACCTTC
D: TRBD2; V: TRBV19; J: TRBJ2-1; size: .; length: 14; CDR3: CASKGGAVGNEQFF; DNA: TGTGCCAGCAAGGGAGGGGCGGTAGGGAATGAGCAGTTCTTC
D: .; V: TRBV28; J: TRBJ2-1; size: .; length: 11; CDR3: CASSSPPWTFF; DNA: TGTGCCAGCAGCTCTCCGCCCTGGACGTTCTTC
D: .; V: TRBV7-9; J: TRBJ2-3; size: .; length: 14; CDR3: CASSLRTWGDTQYF; DNA: TGTGCCAGCAGCTTACGGACTTGGGGAGATACGCAGTATTTT
D: TRBD1; V: TRBV6-6; J: TRBJ2-7; size: once; length: 13; CDR3: CATVLGTEYEQYF; DNA: TGTGCCACCGTTCTGGGGACAGAGTACGAGCAGTACTTC
D: .; V: TRBV29-1; J: TRBJ1-3; size: .; length: 15; CDR3: CSVRPGGGSGNTIYF; DNA: TGCAGCGTACGCCCCGGAGGGGGCTCTGGAAACACCATATATTTT
D: TRBD1; V: TRBV7-9; J: TRBJ2-4; size: .; length: 16; CDR3: CASSSSPGQEENIQYF; DNA: TGTGCCAGCAGCTCCAGCCCCGGACAGGAGGAAAACATTCAGTACTTC
D: TRBD1; V: TRBV25-1; J: TRBJ1-1; size: .; length: 17; CDR3: CASSDYFWTGRNTEAFF; DNA: TGTGCCAGCAGTGATTACTTTTGGACAGGGAGGAACACTGAAGCTTTCTTT
D: .; V: TRBV10-2; J: TRBJ1-5; size: once; length: 13; CDR3: CASATGVNQPQHF; DNA: TGCGCCAGCGCCACAGGAGTTAATCAGCCCCAGCATTTT
D: .; V: TRBV28; J: TRBJ2-7; size: .; length: 14; CDR3: CASITGTHSYEQYF; DNA: TGTGCCAGCATCACCGGGACACACTCCTACGAGCAGTACTTC
D: TRBD2; V: TRBV6-5; J: TRBJ2-1; size: .; length: 16; CDR3: CASSSERGSSYNEQFF; DNA: TGTGCCAGCAGTTCCGAGCGGGGGAGCTCCTACAATGAGCAGTTCTTC
D: .; V: TRBV4-3; J: TRBJ2-3; size: once; length: 13; CDR3: CASSQDFEGTQYF; DNA: TGCGCCAGCAGCCAAGATTTCGAGGGTACGCAGTATTTT
D: .; V: TRBV5-1; J: TRBJ2-2; size: .; length: 14; CDR3: CASSFVPDTGELFF; DNA: TGCGCCAGCAGCTTTGTGCCAGACACCGGGGAGCTGTTTTTT
D: .; V: TRBV6-4; J: TRBJ2-7; size: .; length: 13; CDR3: CASCIPRFSEQYF; DNA: TGTGCCAGCTGCATTCCCCGGTTCAGCGAGCAGTACTTC
D: .; V: TRBV5-1; J: TRBJ2-5; size: .; length: 12; CDR3: CASSLTLETQYF; DNA: TGCGCCAGCAGCTTGACTTTAGAGACCCAGTACTTC
D: TRBD2; V: TRBV7-8; J: TRBJ2-1; size: .; length: 14; CDR3: CASSFGREVDEQFF; DNA: TGTGCCAGCAGCTTCGGGCGGGAGGTCGATGAGCAGTTCTTC
D: TRBD1; V: TRBV6-1; J: TRBJ2-7; size: .; length: 15; CDR3: CASRLTGTGAHEQYF; DNA: TGTGCCAGCAGGTTGACCGGGACAGGGGCCCACGAGCAGTACTTC
D: .; V: TRBV5-1; J: TRBJ2-5; size: .; length: 14; CDR3: CASSSGGSRETQYF; DNA: TGCGCCAGCAGCTCCGGTGGGTCGAGGGAGACCCAGTACTTC
D: .; V: TRBV2; J: TRBJ2-6; size: .; length: 16; CDR3: CASSEAGLPGANVLTF; DNA: TGTGCCAGCAGTGAGGCAGGGCTCCCTGGGGCCAACGTCCTGACTTTC
D: .; V: TRBV6-6; J: TRBJ2-7; size: .; length: 13; CDR3: CASTLRGSYEQYF; DNA: TGTGCCAGCACCCTAAGGGGTTCCTACGAGCAGTACTTC
D: TRBD2; V: TRBV5-1; J: TRBJ2-7; size: .; length: 15; CDR3: CASSLVAGVSLEQYF; DNA: TGCGCCAGCAGCTTGGTTGCGGGAGTTTCCCTCGAGCAGTACTTC
D: .; V: TRBV10-3; J: TRBJ1-1; size: .; length: 13; CDR3: CAISRQDATEAFF; DNA: TGTGCCATCAGTCGACAGGACGCCACTGAAGCTTTCTTT
D: TRBD1; V: TRBV28; J: TRBJ2-2; size: .; length: 14; CDR3: CASRPGGNTGELFF; DNA: TGTGCCAGCCGTCCAGGGGGCAACACCGGGGAGCTGTTTTTT
D: .; V: TRBV25-1; J: TRBJ1-1; size: .; length: 15; CDR3: CASSQKGQLSTEAFF; DNA: TGTGCCAGCAGTCAGAAGGGGCAGCTGAGCACTGAAGCTTTCTTT
D: .; V: TRBV18; J: TRBJ2-5; size: .; length: 15; CDR3: CASSLDDWYQETQYF; DNA: TGTGCCAGCTCACTGGACGACTGGTACCAAGAGACCCAGTACTTC
D: .; V: TRBV9; J: TRBJ2-1; size: .; length: 14; CDR3: CASSVGPPGNEQFF; DNA: TGTGCCAGCAGCGTAGGCCCCCCCGGGAATGAGCAGTTCTTC
D: .; V: TRBV29-1; J: TRBJ2-5; size: .; length: 15; CDR3: CSVEGSGLRMGTQYF; DNA: TGCAGCGTTGAAGGCTCGGGACTCCGGATGGGGACCCAGTACTTC
D: .; V: TRBV10-1; J: TRBJ2-7; size: once; length: 13; CDR3: CASRKHLNYEQYF; DNA: TGCGCCAGCAGGAAACATTTGAACTACGAGCAGTACTTC
D: .; V: TRBV18; J: TRBJ1-1; size: .; length: 15; CDR3: CASSLGEADYTEAFF; DNA: TGTGCCAGCTCACTCGGGGAGGCGGATTACACTGAAGCTTTCTTT
D: .; V: TRBV4-1; J: TRBJ1-2; size: .; length: 16; CDR3: CASSQVGGPGDYGYTF; DNA: TGCGCCAGCAGCCAAGTTGGGGGCCCCGGGGACTATGGCTACACCTTC
D: .; V: TRBV14; J: TRBJ1-2; size: .; length: 13; CDR3: CASSQTNNYGYTF; DNA: TGTGCCAGCAGCCAGACGAATAACTATGGCTACACCTTC
D: TRBD2; V: TRBV5-1; J: TRBJ2-1; size: .; length: 17; CDR3: CASSLVVLAGGKDEQFF; DNA: TGCGCCAGCAGCTTGGTCGTGTTAGCGGGAGGCAAGGATGAGCAGTTCTTC
D: TRBD2; V: TRBV6-1; J: TRBJ2-5; size: .; length: 13; CDR3: CASSGTSQETQYF; DNA: TGTGCCAGCAGTGGGACTAGCCAAGAGACCCAGTACTTC
D: .; V: TRBV5-4; J: TRBJ2-5; size: once; length: 13; CDR3: CASSFPGEETQYF; DNA: TGTGCCAGCAGCTTTCCAGGGGAAGAGACCCAGTACTTC
D: TRBD1; V: TRBV13; J: TRBJ2-4; size: .; length: 15; CDR3: CASSLRQGARNIQYF; DNA: TGTGCCAGCAGCCTAAGACAGGGGGCAAGAAACATTCAGTACTTC
D: TRBD1; V: TRBV6-5; J: TRBJ1-6; size: .; length: 12; CDR3: CASNRGNSPLHF; DNA: TGTGCCAGCAACAGGGGTAATTCACCCCTCCACTTT
D: TRBD2; V: TRBV5-1; J: TRBJ2-5; size: .; length: 16; CDR3: CASSVEAGGYQETQYF; DNA: TGCGCCAGCAGCGTCGAAGCGGGGGGGTACCAAGAGACCCAGTACTTC
D: .; V: TRBV10-2; J: TRBJ2-5; size: .; length: 10; CDR3: CASLGETQYF; DNA: TGCGCCTCTCTTGGAGAGACCCAGTACTTC
D: TRBD2; V: TRBV4-3; J: TRBJ2-5; size: .; length: 16; CDR3: CASSPYLAGAQETQYF; DNA: TGCGCCAGCAGCCCCTACCTAGCGGGAGCTCAAGAGACCCAGTACTTC
D: .; V: TRBV9; J: TRBJ2-3; size: .; length: 17; CDR3: CASSVATPGAGTDTQYF; DNA: TGTGCCAGCAGCGTAGCTACGCCAGGGGCTGGGACAGATACGCAGTATTTT
D: TRBD1; V: TRBV7-2; J: TRBJ2-7; size: .; length: 14; CDR3: CASSQTGVSYEQYF; DNA: TGTGCCAGCAGCCAGACAGGGGTCTCCTACGAGCAGTACTTC
D: .; V: TRBV6-1; J: TRBJ2-5; size: .; length: 16; CDR3: CASSEARYGGQETQYF; DNA: TGTGCCAGCAGTGAAGCGCGATACGGGGGCCAAGAGACCCAGTACTTC
D: .; V: TRBV19; J: TRBJ2-1; size: .; length: 14; CDR3: CASSTDYWHNEQFF; DNA: TGTGCCAGTAGTACCGACTACTGGCACAATGAGCAGTTCTTC
D: .; V: TRBV19; J: TRBJ1-2; size: .; length: 14; CDR3: CASSIGPGNYGYTF; DNA: TGTGCCAGTAGTATAGGCCCGGGGAACTATGGCTACACCTTC
D: .; V: TRBV27; J: TRBJ2-7; size: .; length: 14; CDR3: CASSLVTSLDEQYF; DNA: TGTGCCAGCAGTTTAGTGACTAGTCTTGACGAGCAGTACTTC